These T cell receptor beta chains were read from a single sample in a study of CD8 T cells in ankylosing spondylitis. TCRdb re-called the 5' RACE reads with MiXCR, one entry per CDR3 protein. The repertoire includes approximately 100,000 distinct CDR3 sequences, 24% of them detected once, and more than 9% sits in the top ten. Material for sequencing was synovial fluid, either unsorted or a sorted T cell fraction (not recorded which). The source of these receptors is a male donor with ankylosing spondylitis. CDR3s include the opening cysteine and the closing phenylalanine or tryptophan. Each record gives: clone size, J gene, V gene, D gene, CDR3 protein, CDR3 DNA. D genes are given only for firm matches. Clone size is not always given. Where it is, it says once, few, many or a class for expanded clones.

abundance: few
j_gene: TRBJ1-1
v_gene: TRBV12-3/TRBV12-4
d_gene: .
CDR3aa: CASSYNGYMNTEAFF
CDR3nt: TGTGCCAGCAGTTATAACGGGTATATGAACACTGAAGCTTTCTTT

abundance: .
j_gene: TRBJ2-5
v_gene: TRBV11-3
d_gene: .
CDR3aa: CASSLVGRVPQYF
CDR3nt: TGTGCCAGCAGCTTAGTGGGCCGCGTTCCCCAGTACTTC

abundance: many
j_gene: TRBJ2-1
v_gene: TRBV7-2
d_gene: .
CDR3aa: CASNFIGEQFF
CDR3nt: TGTGCCAGCAACTTCATAGGGGAGCAGTTCTTC

abundance: .
j_gene: TRBJ1-3
v_gene: TRBV20-1
d_gene: TRBD1
CDR3aa: CSAVRQGAYTIYF
CDR3nt: TGCAGTGCTGTAAGACAGGGGGCATACACCATATATTTT

abundance: .
j_gene: TRBJ2-3
v_gene: TRBV15
d_gene: .
CDR3aa: CATSRGLYTQYF
CDR3nt: TGTGCCACCAGCAGAGGGCTTTATACGCAGTATTTT

abundance: .
j_gene: TRBJ2-7
v_gene: TRBV10-3
d_gene: .
CDR3aa: CATQGGPYEQYF
CDR3nt: TGTGCCACTCAGGGCGGACCCTACGAGCAGTACTTC

abundance: many
j_gene: TRBJ2-5
v_gene: TRBV20-1
d_gene: .
CDR3aa: CSASAPRDQETQYF
CDR3nt: TGCAGTGCTAGTGCCCCCCGGGACCAAGAGACCCAGTACTTC

abundance: .
j_gene: TRBJ2-7
v_gene: TRBV6-2/TRBV6-3
d_gene: .
CDR3aa: CASRQAGTPFYEQYF
CDR3nt: TGTGCCAGCAGGCAGGCAGGGACCCCTTTCTACGAGCAGTACTTC

abundance: many
j_gene: TRBJ1-1
v_gene: TRBV5-1
d_gene: TRBD1
CDR3aa: CASSGTGDTEAFF
CDR3nt: TGCGCCAGCAGTGGGACAGGGGACACTGAAGCTTTCTTT

abundance: many
j_gene: TRBJ2-3
v_gene: TRBV5-1
d_gene: .
CDR3aa: CASTRGGSTDTQYF
CDR3nt: TGCGCCAGCACTCGAGGGGGAAGCACAGATACGCAGTATTTT

abundance: .
j_gene: TRBJ2-5
v_gene: TRBV2
d_gene: TRBD2
CDR3aa: CARRAGVGVKETQYF
CDR3nt: TGTGCCAGAAGGGCGGGAGTTGGGGTGAAAGAGACCCAGTACTTC

abundance: .
j_gene: TRBJ2-1
v_gene: TRBV7-8
d_gene: TRBD2
CDR3aa: CASSSSSVPGGEQFF
CDR3nt: TGTGCCAGCAGCTCATCTAGCGTCCCGGGGGGTGAGCAGTTCTTC

abundance: few
j_gene: TRBJ1-1
v_gene: TRBV7-9
d_gene: .
CDR3aa: CASSTGDRTEAFF
CDR3nt: TGTGCCAGCAGTACGGGAGATCGAACTGAAGCTTTCTTT

abundance: many
j_gene: TRBJ1-1
v_gene: TRBV20-1
d_gene: .
CDR3aa: CSARPGLTEAFF
CDR3nt: TGCAGTGCTAGGCCAGGGTTGACTGAAGCTTTCTTT

abundance: .
j_gene: TRBJ1-1
v_gene: TRBV6-2/TRBV6-3
d_gene: .
CDR3aa: CASSYQGSTEAFF
CDR3nt: TGTGCCAGCAGTTACCAGGGGAGCACTGAAGCTTTCTTT

abundance: .
j_gene: TRBJ2-3
v_gene: TRBV18
d_gene: .
CDR3aa: CASSPRTSTQYF
CDR3nt: TGTGCCAGCTCACCACGGACTTCTACGCAGTATTTT

abundance: .
j_gene: TRBJ2-1
v_gene: TRBV5-1
d_gene: TRBD2
CDR3aa: CASSFSGRALAYNEQFF
CDR3nt: TGCGCCAGCAGCTTTAGCGGGAGGGCCCTCGCCTACAATGAGCAGTTCTTC

abundance: .
j_gene: TRBJ2-2
v_gene: TRBV5-1
d_gene: .
CDR3aa: CASSLDVTTTGELFF
CDR3nt: TGCGCCAGCAGCTTGGATGTGACAACCACCGGGGAGCTGTTTTTT

abundance: .
j_gene: TRBJ2-1
v_gene: TRBV24-1
d_gene: .
CDR3aa: CATSDVGHPNEQFF
CDR3nt: TGTGCCACCAGTGATGTTGGACACCCCAATGAGCAGTTCTTC

abundance: few
j_gene: TRBJ1-1
v_gene: TRBV7-9
d_gene: TRBD1
CDR3aa: CASSSTGGVMNTEAFF
CDR3nt: TGTGCCAGCAGTTCTACAGGGGGGGTTATGAACACTGAAGCTTTCTTT

abundance: .
j_gene: TRBJ2-2
v_gene: TRBV2
d_gene: .
CDR3aa: CASTWKGGTGELFF
CDR3nt: TGTGCCAGCACCTGGAAGGGAGGAACCGGGGAGCTGTTTTTT

abundance: many
j_gene: TRBJ1-1
v_gene: TRBV12-3/TRBV12-4
d_gene: .
CDR3aa: CASSLTLEGLREAFF
CDR3nt: TGTGCCAGCAGTTTAACACTCGAGGGACTGAGGGAAGCTTTCTTT

abundance: .
j_gene: TRBJ2-1
v_gene: TRBV15
d_gene: TRBD2
CDR3aa: CATKGTSGNNEQFF
CDR3nt: TGTGCCACCAAAGGGACTAGCGGAAACAATGAGCAGTTCTTC

abundance: many
j_gene: TRBJ2-3
v_gene: TRBV5-1
d_gene: .
CDR3aa: CASSLEGGATDTQYF
CDR3nt: TGCGCCAGCAGCTTGGAGGGGGGAGCCACAGATACGCAGTATTTT

abundance: .
j_gene: TRBJ2-2
v_gene: TRBV27
d_gene: .
CDR3aa: CASSLDRTYTGELFF
CDR3nt: TGTGCCAGCAGTCTAGATAGGACCTACACCGGGGAGCTGTTTTTT

abundance: few
j_gene: TRBJ2-1
v_gene: TRBV7-2
d_gene: TRBD2
CDR3aa: CASSGTSGTGNEQFF
CDR3nt: TGTGCCAGTTCCGGGACTAGCGGGACGGGGAATGAGCAGTTCTTC

abundance: many
j_gene: TRBJ2-3
v_gene: TRBV5-1
d_gene: TRBD1
CDR3aa: CASSLQGRTDTQYF
CDR3nt: TGTGCCAGCAGCTTACAGGGGCGGACAGATACGCAGTATTTT

abundance: many
j_gene: TRBJ1-1
v_gene: TRBV29-1
d_gene: .
CDR3aa: CSVEGVNTEAFF
CDR3nt: TGCAGCGTTGAAGGGGTAAACACTGAAGCTTTCTTT

abundance: .
j_gene: TRBJ2-3
v_gene: TRBV24-1
d_gene: TRBD2
CDR3aa: CATSDFTSGRTDTQYF
CDR3nt: TGTGCCACCAGTGACTTTACTAGCGGGAGAACAGATACGCAGTATTTT

abundance: .
j_gene: TRBJ1-2
v_gene: TRBV12-3/TRBV12-4
d_gene: TRBD1
CDR3aa: CASRNSGQGDQGGYTF
CDR3nt: TGTGCCAGCAGGAATTCGGGACAGGGGGATCAGGGTGGCTACACCTTC

abundance: .
j_gene: TRBJ2-1
v_gene: TRBV7-9
d_gene: .
CDR3aa: CASSLGTGKNNEQFF
CDR3nt: TGTGCCAGCAGCCTGGGGACGGGTAAGAACAATGAGCAGTTCTTC

abundance: many
j_gene: TRBJ2-1
v_gene: TRBV7-2
d_gene: TRBD1
CDR3aa: CASAPGTEYNEQFF
CDR3nt: TGTGCCAGCGCCCCGGGGACAGAATACAATGAGCAGTTCTTC

abundance: .
j_gene: TRBJ2-7
v_gene: TRBV7-2
d_gene: .
CDR3aa: CASSPGFRQSSYEQYF
CDR3nt: TGTGCCAGCAGCCCCGGCTTTAGGCAGAGCTCCTACGAGCAGTACTTC

abundance: .
j_gene: TRBJ2-4
v_gene: TRBV19
d_gene: TRBD1
CDR3aa: CASSIGQGNIQYF
CDR3nt: TGTGCCAGTAGTATCGGACAGGGCAACATTCAGTACTTC

abundance: many
j_gene: TRBJ1-1
v_gene: TRBV10-2
d_gene: TRBD1
CDR3aa: CASSGVGQGKGHTEAFF
CDR3nt: TGCGCCAGCAGTGGAGTGGGACAGGGTAAGGGGCACACTGAAGCTTTCTTT

abundance: .
j_gene: TRBJ2-5
v_gene: TRBV7-2
d_gene: .
CDR3aa: CASSLGAEQETQYF
CDR3nt: TGTGCCAGCAGCTTAGGGGCGGAACAAGAGACCCAGTACTTC

abundance: .
j_gene: TRBJ2-5
v_gene: TRBV24-1
d_gene: .
CDR3aa: CATSDRTSATWGETQYF
CDR3nt: TGTGCCACCAGTGATCGGACCTCCGCGACTTGGGGGGAGACCCAGTACTTC

abundance: few
j_gene: TRBJ1-3
v_gene: TRBV7-8
d_gene: .
CDR3aa: CASSLATGSSGNTIYF
CDR3nt: TGTGCCAGCAGCTTAGCGACGGGCAGCTCTGGAAACACCATATATTTT

abundance: many
j_gene: TRBJ2-7
v_gene: TRBV29-1
d_gene: .
CDR3aa: CSVEERGRGMAIQREQYF
CDR3nt: TGCAGCGTTGAAGAGCGGGGCCGAGGGATGGCCATCCAGCGGGAGCAGTACTTC

abundance: few
j_gene: TRBJ2-1
v_gene: TRBV20-1
d_gene: TRBD2
CDR3aa: CSARGIGLPSGMVNEQFF
CDR3nt: TGCAGTGCTAGAGGAATAGGTTTGCCTAGCGGGATGGTAAATGAGCAGTTCTTC

abundance: many
j_gene: TRBJ2-1
v_gene: TRBV7-2
d_gene: TRBD2
CDR3aa: CASSPSGGTTNNEQFF
CDR3nt: TGTGCCAGCAGCCCATCTGGAGGGACTACAAACAATGAGCAGTTCTTC

abundance: many
j_gene: TRBJ2-7
v_gene: TRBV2
d_gene: .
CDR3aa: CASRRTRGMVEQYF
CDR3nt: TGTGCCAGCAGGCGCACTAGGGGCATGGTCGAGCAGTACTTC

abundance: .
j_gene: TRBJ2-1
v_gene: TRBV7-8
d_gene: TRBD2
CDR3aa: CATSGLAGARYNEQFF
CDR3nt: TGTGCCACTTCGGGACTAGCGGGAGCGCGGTACAATGAGCAGTTCTTC

abundance: .
j_gene: TRBJ2-1
v_gene: TRBV28
d_gene: TRBD1
CDR3aa: CASSDRTGIHNEQFF
CDR3nt: TGTGCCAGCAGCGACCGGACAGGGATTCACAATGAGCAGTTCTTC

abundance: few
j_gene: TRBJ1-1
v_gene: TRBV27
d_gene: .
CDR3aa: CASSPGQSNTEAFF
CDR3nt: TGTGCCAGCAGCCCAGGACAGTCGAACACTGAAGCTTTCTTT

abundance: few
j_gene: TRBJ1-1
v_gene: TRBV5-1
d_gene: .
CDR3aa: CASSEGPVTSRMNTEAFF
CDR3nt: TGCGCCAGCAGCGAGGGGCCAGTCACGTCCAGAATGAACACTGAAGCTTTCTTT

abundance: .
j_gene: TRBJ2-3
v_gene: TRBV20-1
d_gene: .
CDR3aa: CSAEGDRQGTDTQYF
CDR3nt: TGCAGTGCTGAAGGGGATCGCCAGGGCACAGATACGCAGTATTTT

abundance: .
j_gene: TRBJ2-3
v_gene: TRBV7-9
d_gene: .
CDR3aa: CASSLAIIRTTDTQYF
CDR3nt: TGTGCCAGCAGCTTAGCGATTATCCGAACCACAGATACGCAGTATTTT

abundance: few
j_gene: TRBJ2-7
v_gene: TRBV5-1
d_gene: TRBD2
CDR3aa: CASSLGLAGGISYEQYF
CDR3nt: TGCGCCAGCAGCTTGGGACTAGCGGGAGGTATCTCCTACGAGCAGTACTTC